What follows is one TCR beta chain and its context. In the authors' methods: Reference gene primer amplification yielded estimated nucleated cell counts. TCRdb's table, derived via immunoSEQ multiplex PCR, lists solely in-frame clones and lacks some. V and J calls plus clone size are reproduced from that table; the DNA served to infer D and trimming. The sample lists about 430,000 clones, nearly 90% occurring once. This sample is part of a study of blood T cell repertoires in COVID-19. The overall study: Samples taken during acute and convalescent COVID-19 were collected in the United States, Italy and Spain. PBMCs, B-cell-depleted T cells, or T cells provided the cDNA or gDNA that made up the material.

This study enrolled people aged 18 to 89 from about two dozen US geographic areas. Sequenced: PBMCs or T cells enriched from blood (not recorded which). The sequence derives from a young woman who had been exposed to COVID-19.

CDR3 residues: CASSSGGHSRANEQFF. CDR3 bases: TGTGCCAGTAGTAGCGGAGGCCACAGCCGAGCGAATGAGCAGTTCTTC. The gene calls are TRBV19 and TRBJ2-1; TRBD2 is a possible D gene (5 bases). This CDR3 contains 16 residues. V gave up 4 bases and J gave up 7 bases, with 20 bases separating them. Looked up from germline, CDR1 is LNHDA and CDR2 is SQIVND (reference sequence).